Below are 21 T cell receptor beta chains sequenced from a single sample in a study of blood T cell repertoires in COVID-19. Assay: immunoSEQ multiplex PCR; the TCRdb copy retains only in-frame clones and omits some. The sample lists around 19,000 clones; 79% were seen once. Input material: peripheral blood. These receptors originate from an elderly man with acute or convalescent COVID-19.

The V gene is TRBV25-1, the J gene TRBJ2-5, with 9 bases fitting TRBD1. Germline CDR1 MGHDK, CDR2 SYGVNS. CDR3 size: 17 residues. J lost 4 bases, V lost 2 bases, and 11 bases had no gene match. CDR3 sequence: CASSEAGTGYVGETQYF. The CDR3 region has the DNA TGTGCCAGCAGTGAAGCCGGGACAGGGTATGTGGGAGAGACCCAGTACTTC.

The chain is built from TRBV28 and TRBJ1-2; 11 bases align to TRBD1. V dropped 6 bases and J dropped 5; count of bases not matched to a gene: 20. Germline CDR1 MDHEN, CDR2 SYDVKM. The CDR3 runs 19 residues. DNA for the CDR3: TGTGCCAGCAGACGCTCCCTAGGGACAGGGGGGATCATAAGTTATGGCTACACCTTC. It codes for CASRRSLGTGGIISYGYTF.

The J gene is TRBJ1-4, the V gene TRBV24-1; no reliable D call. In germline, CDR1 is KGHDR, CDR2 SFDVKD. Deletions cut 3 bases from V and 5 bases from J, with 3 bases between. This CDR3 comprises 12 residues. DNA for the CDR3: TGTGCCACCAGTGATCTAAATGAAAAACTGTTTTTT. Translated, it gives CATSDLNEKLFF.

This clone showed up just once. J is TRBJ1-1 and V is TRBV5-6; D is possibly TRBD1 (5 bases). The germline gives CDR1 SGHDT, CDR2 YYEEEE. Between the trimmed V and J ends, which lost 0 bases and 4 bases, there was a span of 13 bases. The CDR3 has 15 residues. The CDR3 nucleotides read TGTGCCAGCAGCTTGGGCGGCACAGGACGCACTGAAGCTTTCTTT. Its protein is CASSLGGTGRTEAFF.

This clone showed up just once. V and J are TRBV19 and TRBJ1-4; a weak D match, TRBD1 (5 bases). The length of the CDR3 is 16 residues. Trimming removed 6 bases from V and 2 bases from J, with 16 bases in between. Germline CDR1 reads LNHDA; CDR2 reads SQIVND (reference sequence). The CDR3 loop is CASRLGGAGTNEKLFF. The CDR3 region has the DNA TGTGCCAGTAGGCTCGGCGGGGCCGGCACTAATGAAAAACTGTTTTTT.

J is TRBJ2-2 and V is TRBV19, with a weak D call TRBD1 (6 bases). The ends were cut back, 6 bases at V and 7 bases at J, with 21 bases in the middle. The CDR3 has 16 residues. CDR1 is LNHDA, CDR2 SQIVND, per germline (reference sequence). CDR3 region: CASRPQGQYGSGELFF. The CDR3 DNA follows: TGTGCCAGTAGGCCGCAAGGACAGTATGGGAGCGGGGAGCTGTTTTTT.

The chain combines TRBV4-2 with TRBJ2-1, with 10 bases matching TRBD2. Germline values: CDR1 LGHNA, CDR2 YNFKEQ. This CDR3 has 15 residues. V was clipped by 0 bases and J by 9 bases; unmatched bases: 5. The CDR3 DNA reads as TGTGCCAGCAGCCAAGAGGAGCGGGAGGGGGGTGAGCAGTTCTTC. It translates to CASSQEEREGGEQFF.

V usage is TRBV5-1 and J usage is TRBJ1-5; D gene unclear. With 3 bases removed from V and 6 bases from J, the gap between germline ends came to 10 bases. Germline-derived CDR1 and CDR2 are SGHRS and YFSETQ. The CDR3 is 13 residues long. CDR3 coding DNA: TGCGCCAGCAGCTGGGAGGCCGGTCAGCCCCAGCATTTT. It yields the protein CASSWEAGQPQHF.

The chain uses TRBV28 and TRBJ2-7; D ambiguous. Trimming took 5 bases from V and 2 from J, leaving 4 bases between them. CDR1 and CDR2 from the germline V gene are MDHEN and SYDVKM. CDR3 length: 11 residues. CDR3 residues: CASSPAYEQYF. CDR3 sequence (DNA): TGTGCCAGCAGTCCTGCCTACGAGCAGTACTTC.

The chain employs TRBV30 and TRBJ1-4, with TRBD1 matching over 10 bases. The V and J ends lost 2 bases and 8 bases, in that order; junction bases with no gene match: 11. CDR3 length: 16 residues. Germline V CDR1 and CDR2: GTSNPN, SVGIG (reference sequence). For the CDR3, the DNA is TGTGCCTGGAGTCTACTTGGGGACAGGGGAGGGGAAAAACTGTTTTTT. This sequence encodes CAWSLLGDRGGEKLFF.

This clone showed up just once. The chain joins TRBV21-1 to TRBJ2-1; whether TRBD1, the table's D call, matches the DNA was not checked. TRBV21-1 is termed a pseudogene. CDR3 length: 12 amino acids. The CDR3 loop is CASSNGTVEQFF. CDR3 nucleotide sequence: TGTGCCAGCAGCAATGGGACAGTTGAGCAGTTCTTC.

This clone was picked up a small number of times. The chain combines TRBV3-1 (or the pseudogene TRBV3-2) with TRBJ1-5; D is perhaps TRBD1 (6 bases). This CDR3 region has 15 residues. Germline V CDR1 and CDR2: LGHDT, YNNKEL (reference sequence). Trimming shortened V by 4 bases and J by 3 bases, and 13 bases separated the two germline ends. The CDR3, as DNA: TGTGCCAGCAGCCGAGGGGACACAGACAATCAGCCCCAGCATTTT. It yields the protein CASSRGDTDNQPQHF.

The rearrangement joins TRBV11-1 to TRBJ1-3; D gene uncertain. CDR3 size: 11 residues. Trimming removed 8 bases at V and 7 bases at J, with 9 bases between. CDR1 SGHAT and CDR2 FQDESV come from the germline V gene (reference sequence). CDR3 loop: CASSPRNTIYF. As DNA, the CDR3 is TGTGCCAGCTCACCGAGGAACACCATATATTTT.

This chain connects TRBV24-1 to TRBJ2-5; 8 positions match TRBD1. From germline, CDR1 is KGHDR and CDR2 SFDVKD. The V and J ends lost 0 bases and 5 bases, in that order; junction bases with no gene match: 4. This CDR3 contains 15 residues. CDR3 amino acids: CATSDLGQGRETQYF. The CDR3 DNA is TGTGCCACCAGTGATTTGGGACAGGGACGGGAGACCCAGTACTTC.

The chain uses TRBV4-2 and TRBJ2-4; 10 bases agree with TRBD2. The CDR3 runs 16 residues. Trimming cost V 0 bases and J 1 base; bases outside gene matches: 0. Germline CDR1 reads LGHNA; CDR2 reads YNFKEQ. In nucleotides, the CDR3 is TGTGCCAGCAGCCAAGAAGCGGGAGGGGCCAAAAACATTCAGTACTTC. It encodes CASSQEAGGAKNIQYF.

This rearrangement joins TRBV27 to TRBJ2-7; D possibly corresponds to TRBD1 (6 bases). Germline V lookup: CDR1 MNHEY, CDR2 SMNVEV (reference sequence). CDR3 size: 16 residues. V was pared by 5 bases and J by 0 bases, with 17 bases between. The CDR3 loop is CASSPLRQAISYEQYF. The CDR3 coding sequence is TGTGCCAGCAGTCCCCTAAGACAGGCGATCTCCTACGAGCAGTACTTC.

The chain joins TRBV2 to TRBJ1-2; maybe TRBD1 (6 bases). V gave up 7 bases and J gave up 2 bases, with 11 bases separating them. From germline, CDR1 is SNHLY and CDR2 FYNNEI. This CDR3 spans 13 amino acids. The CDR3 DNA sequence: TGTGCCAGCATAACAGGGCTGAACTATGGCTACACCTTC. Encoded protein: CASITGLNYGYTF.

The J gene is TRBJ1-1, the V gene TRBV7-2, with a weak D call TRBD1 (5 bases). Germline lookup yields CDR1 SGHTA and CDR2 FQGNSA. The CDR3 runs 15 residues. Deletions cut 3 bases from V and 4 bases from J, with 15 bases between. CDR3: CASSFWKRGFTEAFF. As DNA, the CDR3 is TGTGCCAGCAGCTTTTGGAAAAGGGGATTCACTGAAGCTTTCTTT.

The CDR3 spells CATSLLTSSYEQYF. As DNA, the CDR3 is TGTGCCACCAGCCTACTGACTAGCAGCTACGAGCAGTACTTC. The rearrangement joins TRBV15 to TRBJ2-7, with 7 bases lining up with TRBD2. The CDR3 is made up of 14 amino acids. V lost 5 bases and J lost 3; bases outside the gene matches: 7. In germline, CDR1 is LNHNV, CDR2 YYDKDF (reference sequence).

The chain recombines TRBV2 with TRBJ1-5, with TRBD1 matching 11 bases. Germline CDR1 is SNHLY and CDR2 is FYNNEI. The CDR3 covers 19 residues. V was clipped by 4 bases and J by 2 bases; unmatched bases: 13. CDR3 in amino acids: CASSAPGTGGFWGNQPQHF. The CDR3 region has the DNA TGTGCCAGCAGTGCCCCCGGGACAGGGGGTTTTTGGGGCAATCAGCCCCAGCATTTT.

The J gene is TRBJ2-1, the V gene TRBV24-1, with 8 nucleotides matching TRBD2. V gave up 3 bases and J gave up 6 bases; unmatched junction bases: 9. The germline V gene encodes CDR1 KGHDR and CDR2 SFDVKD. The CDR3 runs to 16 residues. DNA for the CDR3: TGTGCCACCAGTGATCCACGAGGGACTAGGCTCAATGAGCAGTTCTTC. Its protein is CATSDPRGTRLNEQFF.